This T cell receptor beta chain was sequenced for a study of OX40 agonist ivuxolimab in advanced cancers. The overall study: All patients had ivuxolimab intravenously every 2 weeks at 0.01 to 10 mg/kg. Subjects had a mean age of about 61 years, with a range of about 20 to 85; less than 90% were male.

The CDR3 sequence is 14 residues long. Germline V CDR1 and CDR2: MNHNS, SASEGT. Trimming at V came to 4 bases and at J to 2 bases, leaving 3 bases not matched to a gene. This clone has only a few counts. Patients with autoimmune history or systemic immunosuppression were excluded. The protocol was immunoSEQ multiplex PCR, while the TCRdb copy is restricted to in-frame clones and leaves out a portion. This table has around 80,000 clones, roughly 85% appearing once. This rearrangement joins TRBV6-1 to TRBJ2-3, with 7 positions matching TRBD1. This TCR was recovered from an adult with an advanced solid tumor such as melanoma, head and neck, liver or kidney cancer. This specimen was CD4+ or CD8+ T cells sorted from blood, taken in a trial of the OX40 agonist ivuxolimab. CDR3 DNA: TGTGCCAGCAGTGTCGGACAGGACACAGATACGCAGTATTTT. Translating gives CASSVGQDTDTQYF.